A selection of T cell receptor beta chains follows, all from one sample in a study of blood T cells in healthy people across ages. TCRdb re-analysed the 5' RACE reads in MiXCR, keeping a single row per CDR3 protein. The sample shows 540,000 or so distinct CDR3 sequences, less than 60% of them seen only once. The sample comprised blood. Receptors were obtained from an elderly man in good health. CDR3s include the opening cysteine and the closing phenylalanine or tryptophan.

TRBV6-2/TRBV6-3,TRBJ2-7,CASKPPRGLNEQYF
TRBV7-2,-,CASSFAGSNEQYF
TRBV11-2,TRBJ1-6,CASSLRGTSPLHF
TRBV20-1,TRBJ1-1,CSASPDRATEAFF
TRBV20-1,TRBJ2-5,CSAKLQKQETQYF
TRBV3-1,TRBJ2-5,CASSQVNKEEQYF
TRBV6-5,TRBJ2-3,CASSYGTLAGADTQYF
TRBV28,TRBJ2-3,CASSSAAAGGADTQYF
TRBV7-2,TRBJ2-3,CASSPRPQSTDTQYF
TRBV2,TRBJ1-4,CASRYRESGEKLFF
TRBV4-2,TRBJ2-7,CASSQVRDYEQYF
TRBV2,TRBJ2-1,CASSEMSYNEQFF
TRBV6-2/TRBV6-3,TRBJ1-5,CASSIDRNQPQHF
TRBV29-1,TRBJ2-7,CSVRQGAYEQYF
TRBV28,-,CASSLSGGRFRNEQYF
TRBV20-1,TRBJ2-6,CSASDGTTGTGANVLTF
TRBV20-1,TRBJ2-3,CGAGGRWGTDTQYF
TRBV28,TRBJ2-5,CASSPPGKRYEQYF
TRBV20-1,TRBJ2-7,CSARDGGLTYEQYF
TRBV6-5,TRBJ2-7,CASSPGLGAYEQYF
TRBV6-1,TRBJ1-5,CASSAGYQPQHF
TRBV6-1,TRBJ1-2,CASSEGLQRSYGYTF